Listed below are T cell receptor beta chains from one sample, sequenced in a study of radiation and T cells in renal cell carcinoma. Profiled with immunoSEQ multiplex PCR; TCRdb holds only in-frame clones, not every one. Seen here are more than 150,000 clones, roughly 86% observed once, and the top ten hold approximately 13%. The sample consisted of blood, taken from a patient whose treatment included radiotherapy and nephrectomy. The receptors shown here come from a woman between 45 and 65 years old with renal cell carcinoma. Both conserved end residues are part of each CDR3. The D gene is left open where the match is weak. Clone size is given for some rows only: seen once, a few or many times, or a class if the clone is expanded.

V gene: TRBV7-9; CDR3 length: 14; D gene: TRBD1; J gene: TRBJ2-1; clone size: -; CDR3 DNA: TGTGCCAGCAGCCGCGGACAGGGGGGAAATGAGCAGTTCTTC; CDR3 protein: CASSRGQGGNEQFF
V gene: TRBV7-9; CDR3 length: 13; D gene: -; J gene: TRBJ1-1; clone size: -; CDR3 DNA: TGTGCCAGCAGCTTATACCTGAACACTGAAGCTTTCTTT; CDR3 protein: CASSLYLNTEAFF
V gene: TRBV9; CDR3 length: 15; D gene: -; J gene: TRBJ1-1; clone size: -; CDR3 DNA: TGTGCCAGCAGCCCAGGGACACCAGTGAACACTGAAGCTTTCTTT; CDR3 protein: CASSPGTPVNTEAFF
V gene: TRBV18; CDR3 length: 16; D gene: -; J gene: TRBJ1-5; clone size: -; CDR3 DNA: TGTGCCAGCTCACCCAGACAGGTCTATAGCAATCAGCCCCAGCATTTT; CDR3 protein: CASSPRQVYSNQPQHF
V gene: TRBV7-6; CDR3 length: 15; D gene: TRBD1; J gene: TRBJ2-1; clone size: -; CDR3 DNA: TGTGCCAGCAGCTATGGGGGACAGGGCTACAATGAGCAGTTCTTC; CDR3 protein: CASSYGGQGYNEQFF
V gene: TRBV9; CDR3 length: 16; D gene: -; J gene: TRBJ2-7; clone size: once; CDR3 DNA: TGTGCCAGCAGCGTAGGGGGGCCCGGGGACCCCTACGAGCAGTACTTC; CDR3 protein: CASSVGGPGDPYEQYF
V gene: TRBV2; CDR3 length: 14; D gene: TRBD1; J gene: TRBJ1-4; clone size: -; CDR3 DNA: TGTGCCAGCGGACAGGGGGCAGTAACTGAAAAACTGTTTTTT; CDR3 protein: CASGQGAVTEKLFF
V gene: TRBV9; CDR3 length: 16; D gene: -; J gene: TRBJ2-3; clone size: -; CDR3 DNA: TGTGCCAGCAGCCCCCTGTCAATGGGCGAGTCAGATACGCAGTATTTT; CDR3 protein: CASSPLSMGESDTQYF
V gene: TRBV19; CDR3 length: 15; D gene: TRBD2; J gene: TRBJ2-7; clone size: many; CDR3 DNA: TGTGCCAGTAGTATAGTCAGCGGGGGGTCCTACGAGCAGTACTTC; CDR3 protein: CASSIVSGGSYEQYF
V gene: TRBV7-2; CDR3 length: 13; D gene: -; J gene: TRBJ1-5; clone size: -; CDR3 DNA: TGTGCCAGCAGCTTAGGTCCCGTTCAGCCCCAGCATTTT; CDR3 protein: CASSLGPVQPQHF
V gene: TRBV2; CDR3 length: 15; D gene: -; J gene: TRBJ1-6; clone size: -; CDR3 DNA: TGTGCCAGCAGTGAAGAGGCAAGTCTCTCATCCTCCCTCCACTTT; CDR3 protein: CASSEEASLSSSLHF
V gene: TRBV11-2; CDR3 length: 15; D gene: -; J gene: TRBJ1-1; clone size: once; CDR3 DNA: TGTGCCAGCAGCTTAGCGGACCCGGGTGGGACTGAAGCTTTCTTT; CDR3 protein: CASSLADPGGTEAFF
V gene: TRBV6-1; CDR3 length: 15; D gene: -; J gene: TRBJ2-7; clone size: -; CDR3 DNA: TGTGCCAGCGGAGGGGGGCCAGGGCCTTCCTACGAGCAGTACTTC; CDR3 protein: CASGGGPGPSYEQYF
V gene: TRBV6-5; CDR3 length: 14; D gene: -; J gene: TRBJ2-7; clone size: -; CDR3 DNA: TGTGCCAGCGCCGCGTCGGCAGGGGCCTACGAGCAGTACTTC; CDR3 protein: CASAASAGAYEQYF
V gene: TRBV7-9; CDR3 length: 14; D gene: -; J gene: TRBJ2-7; clone size: few; CDR3 DNA: TGTGCCAGCAGCTCTGGACAGCGGCCCTACGAGCAGTACTTC; CDR3 protein: CASSSGQRPYEQYF
V gene: TRBV6-5; CDR3 length: 16; D gene: -; J gene: TRBJ2-1; clone size: few; CDR3 DNA: TGTGCCAGCAGTTCGGGACTCCTCAGCTCCTACAATGAGCAGTTCTTC; CDR3 protein: CASSSGLLSSYNEQFF
V gene: TRBV19; CDR3 length: 16; D gene: -; J gene: TRBJ2-2; clone size: -; CDR3 DNA: TGTGCCAGTAGTTCGAAGGTAACAGGGAGCACCGGGGAGCTGTTTTTT; CDR3 protein: CASSSKVTGSTGELFF